A single sample is the source of the 25 T cell receptor beta chains below, sequenced in a study of cytomegalovirus exposure and HLA in healthy donors. PCR amplification relied on 60 Vbeta primers (plus 13 Jbeta primers). Clones were sequenced by immunoSEQ multiplex PCR, and TCRdb holds only the in-frame ones, with some missing. Among approximately 200,000 clones listed, more than 75% were seen once. Material for sequencing was PBMCs. The origin of the receptors is a human donor in good health.

This clone was picked up a small number of times. The sample holds other DNA sequences that translate to the same CDR3. The chain joins TRBV4-2 to TRBJ2-7; D uncertain. The V end lost 2 bases, the J end lost 3 bases, and 5 bases lay between the germline ends. From germline, CDR1 is LGHNA and CDR2 YNFKEQ. This CDR3 comprises 12 residues. The DNA of the CDR3 is TGTGCCAGCAGCCAAACCAGCTACGAGCAGTACTTC. Its translation: CASSQTSYEQYF.

The CDR3 DNA reads TGTGCCAGCAGCCCGAGGGGCGGGAGAGGCACAGATACGCAGTATTTT. Protein product: CASSPRGGRGTDTQYF. The chain recombines TRBV7-9 with TRBJ2-3; 7 bases map to TRBD2. The germline gives CDR1 SEHNR, CDR2 FQNEAQ (reference sequence). Trimming removed 5 bases from V and 1 base from J; junction bases left unmatched: 9. The CDR3 has 16 residues.

The V call is TRBV5-1, the J call TRBJ2-2; D is perhaps TRBD1 (5 bases). This CDR3 is 15 amino acids long. Germline values: CDR1 SGHRS, CDR2 YFSETQ. With 0 bases removed from V and 8 bases from J, the gap between germline ends came to 14 bases. The CDR3 bases are TGCGCCAGCAGCTTGGAAGGGGCCGCTTTGGGGGAGCTGTTTTTT. It is translated as CASSLEGAALGELFF. Combining the CDR3 with reference TRBV5-1 and TRBJ2-2 gives the whole variable domain KAGVTQTPRYLIKTRGQQVTLSCSPISGHRSVSWYQQTPGQGLQFLFEYFSETQRNKGNFPGRFSGRQFSNSRSEMNVSTLELGDSALYLCASSLEGAALGELFFGEGSRLTVL.

The chain combines TRBV28 with TRBJ2-5; 9 bases fit TRBD2. Germline loops: CDR1 MDHEN, CDR2 SYDVKM. V trimming: 4 bases; J trimming: 4 bases; junction bases outside the gene matches: 16. This CDR3 comprises 18 residues. The CDR3 sequence: CASSSPEGSGSFGETQYF. Here the CDR3 DNA reads TGTGCCAGCAGTTCCCCAGAGGGTAGCGGGAGTTTCGGAGAGACCCAGTACTTC.

This sequence joins TRBV23-1 and TRBJ2-1, with 10 bases identical to TRBD2. TRBV23-1 is designated an ORF whose function remains uncertain. This CDR3 is 14 amino acids long. After removal of 7 bases from V and 9 bases from J, the junction contained 9 bases not matched to a gene. DNA of the CDR3: TGCGCCAGCACTCTGCCCCCTAGCGGGGGTGAGCAGTTCTTC. Translation gives CASTLPPSGGEQFF.

The chain employs TRBV7-9 and TRBJ2-1; 10 positions agree with TRBD2. CDR3 size: 15 residues. V dropped 2 bases and J dropped 7; count of bases not matched to a gene: 5. Germline V gene lookup returns CDR1 SEHNR and CDR2 FQNEAQ (reference sequence). The CDR3 sequence: CASSLIASGRNEQFF. The CDR3 coding sequence is TGTGCCAGCAGCTTAATCGCTAGCGGGAGAAATGAGCAGTTCTTC.

The chain joins TRBV27 to TRBJ2-7; D is perhaps TRBD2 (6 bases). Germline-derived CDR1 and CDR2 are MNHEY and SMNVEV (reference sequence). The CDR3 loop spans 14 amino acids. The V end lost 5 bases, the J end lost 2 bases, and 13 bases lay between the germline ends. This chain's CDR3 is CASSPLGLAYEQYF. In DNA, the CDR3 is TGTGCCAGCAGTCCACTGGGACTCGCCTACGAGCAGTACTTC.

The J gene is TRBJ2-7, the V gene TRBV10-3; D call uncertain. The CDR3 totals 14 residues. Germline-derived CDR1 and CDR2 are ENHRY and SYGVKD. Trimming shortened V by 3 bases and J by 2 bases, and 11 bases separated the two germline ends. The CDR3 nucleotides read TGTGCCATCAGTGACCTCCCTAGGACCTACGAGCAGTACTTC. As protein: CAISDLPRTYEQYF.

This chain joins TRBV4-1 and TRBJ2-5; TRBD1 matches at 7 bases. Germline CDR1 MGHRA, CDR2 YSYEKL. CDR3 length: 15 amino acids. The V and J ends lost 0 bases and 4 bases, in that order; junction bases with no gene match: 5. CDR3 loop: CASSQDPNRGETQYF. The DNA of the CDR3 is TGCGCCAGCAGCCAAGATCCGAACAGGGGAGAGACCCAGTACTTC.

The chain joins TRBV9 to TRBJ1-1; D unclear. CDR3 length: 15 residues. Trimming removed 0 bases from V and 3 bases from J, with 12 bases in between. In germline, CDR1 is SGDLS, CDR2 YYNGEE. CDR3 amino acids: CASSVGRGMDTEAFF. CDR3 sequence (DNA): TGTGCCAGCAGCGTAGGTCGGGGTATGGACACTGAAGCTTTCTTT.

This chain joins TRBV6-1 and TRBJ1-5; 9 nucleotides match TRBD1. The CDR3 has 15 amino acids. Trimming cost V 6 bases and J 3 bases; bases outside gene matches: 6. CDR1 and CDR2 (germline): MNHNS, SASEGT. The CDR3 sequence is CASRSTGGFNQPQHF. The DNA of the CDR3 is TGTGCCAGCAGATCAACAGGGGGCTTCAATCAGCCCCAGCATTTT.

J is TRBJ1-3 and V is TRBV5-8, with 7 bases matching TRBD1. V dropped 0 bases and J dropped 3; count of bases not matched to a gene: 3. The CDR3 is made up of 15 amino acids. From germline, CDR1 is SGHTS and CDR2 YDEGEE. CDR3 loop: CASSLVGQSGNTIYF. CDR3 nucleotide sequence: TGTGCCAGCAGCTTGGTGGGACAGAGTGGAAACACCATATATTTT.

The V gene is TRBV4-1, the J gene TRBJ2-3; TRBD2 is a possible D gene (5 bases). From germline, CDR1 is MGHRA and CDR2 YSYEKL. The CDR3 is made up of 16 amino acids. The V end was cut by 1 base, the J end by 3 bases, with 14 bases between. CDR3 in amino acids: CASSQASLVTTDTQYF. As DNA, the CDR3 is TGCGCCAGCAGCCAAGCTAGCCTGGTGACTACAGATACGCAGTATTTT.

A single count supports this clone. The chain joins TRBV9 to TRBJ2-3; D uncertain. In germline, CDR1 is SGDLS, CDR2 YYNGEE. V was trimmed by 0 bases and J by 0 bases, leaving 8 bases between them. The length of the CDR3 is 15 residues. The CDR3 here is CASSVDEESTDTQYF. CDR3 DNA: TGTGCCAGCAGCGTAGACGAGGAAAGCACAGATACGCAGTATTTT. The whole variable domain, remainder taken from reference TRBV9 and TRBJ2-3, is DSGVTQTPKHLITATGQRVTLRCSPRSGDLSVYWYQQSLDQGLQFLIQYYNGEERAKGNILERFSAQQFPDLHSELNLSSLELGDSALYFCASSVDEESTDTQYFGPGTRLTVL.

V gene TRBV5-1 combines with J gene TRBJ2-5; 10 bases are a match to TRBD2. The tail of the sequence fits TRBJ2-7 better, so the J call may be wrong. The V gene's germline CDR1 is SGHRS and CDR2 YFSETQ. The CDR3 length is 15 residues. DNA of the CDR3: TGCGCCAGCAGCCTTACTAGCGGGATGGTTGACGAGCAGTACTTC. It encodes CASSLTSGMVDEQYF.

The V call is TRBV5-8, the J call TRBJ2-7, with D unclear. The CDR3 covers 13 residues. Trimming stripped 7 bases from V and 3 bases from J, with 14 bases between. The V gene's germline CDR1 is SGHTS and CDR2 YDEGEE. In nucleotides, the CDR3 is TGTGCCAGCCTCGTCCATCAGGTCTACGAGCAGTACTTC. This encodes CASLVHQVYEQYF.

This clone appeared once. The chain combines TRBV4-2 with TRBJ2-7, with a weak D call TRBD2 (5 bases). This CDR3 region has 16 residues. From germline, CDR1 is LGHNA and CDR2 YNFKEQ. Trimming stripped 0 bases from V and 0 bases from J, with 12 bases between. The CDR3 spells CASSQDSEFLSYEQYF. CDR3 coding DNA: TGTGCCAGCAGCCAAGATAGCGAATTCCTCTCCTACGAGCAGTACTTC.

The chain joins TRBV6-6 to TRBJ2-7; 7 positions agree with TRBD2. This CDR3 is built from 14 residues. From germline, CDR1 is MNHNY and CDR2 SVGAGI (reference sequence). Germline trimming cut 10 bases from V and 6 bases from J; bases unmatched to any gene: 15. The CDR3 nucleotides are TGTGCCACCACAAGCGTGGGAGGGCCCTCCGAGCAGTACTTC. Amino acid sequence: CATTSVGGPSEQYF.

The chain carries TRBV4-1 and TRBJ2-7; the D gene is possibly TRBD2 (5 bases). Trimming shortened V by 1 base and J by 0 bases, and 16 bases separated the two germline ends. This CDR3 has 17 amino acids. Germline CDR1 MGHRA, CDR2 YSYEKL. This CDR3 reads CASSQVVGARDSYEQYF. The DNA for the CDR3 is TGCGCCAGCAGCCAAGTCGTAGGTGCCCGGGACTCCTACGAGCAGTACTTC.

This rearrangement joins TRBV9 to TRBJ2-2; TRBD1 matches 9 bases. The CDR3 loop spans 17 amino acids. Germline trimming cut 3 bases from V and 0 bases from J; bases unmatched to any gene: 6. The germline V gene encodes CDR1 SGDLS and CDR2 YYNGEE. DNA for the CDR3: TGTGCCAGCAGCGGAGACAGGGGGGTCTCGAACACCGGGGAGCTGTTTTTT. It translates to CASSGDRGVSNTGELFF.

The genes are TRBV10-1 and TRBJ2-5, with 9 nucleotides matching TRBD2. The CDR3 contains 14 residues. Per germline, CDR1 WNHNN and CDR2 SYGVQD (reference sequence). V lost 3 bases to trimming and J lost 5 bases; unmatched junction nucleotides: 4. The CDR3 reads CASSDQREVETQYF. CDR3 nucleotides: TGCGCCAGCAGTGATCAGCGGGAGGTCGAGACCCAGTACTTC.

V is TRBV11-2 and J is TRBJ1-2; tentatively, D is TRBD1 (6 bases). This CDR3 has 14 amino acids. Between the trimmed V and J ends, which lost 5 bases and 8 bases, there was a span of 18 bases. CDR1 and CDR2 (germline): SGHAT, FQNNGV. CDR3 nucleotide sequence: TGTGCCAGCAGCCTCAGGGGTTATGGTGAGGGCTACACCTTC. Translation gives CASSLRGYGEGYTF.

The J gene is TRBJ2-7, the V gene TRBV19, with TRBD2 matching 12 bases. CDR3 size: 15 residues. Trimming removed 3 bases from V and 5 bases from J; junction bases left unmatched: 5. Per the germline V gene, CDR1 is LNHDA and CDR2 is SQIVND (reference sequence). The CDR3 DNA reads TGTGCCAGTAGTATCGGACTAGCGGGAATCAACGAGCAGTACTTC. It codes for CASSIGLAGINEQYF.

This clone occurred a few times. The chain uses TRBV29-1 and TRBJ2-1; D is possibly TRBD1 (5 bases). V lost 2 bases, J lost 9 bases, and 17 bases lay in between. The CDR3 totals 14 residues. The V gene's germline CDR1 is SQVTM and CDR2 ANQGSEA. CDR3 sequence: CSVESGRVDSEQFF. The CDR3 DNA follows: TGCAGCGTTGAATCGGGCAGGGTCGATTCTGAGCAGTTCTTC.

In regard to this clone: The junction differs from germline at one of its ends, possibly a read error. V gene TRBV9 combines with J gene TRBJ2-3; D gene unclear. This CDR3 region has 12 residues. Per the germline V gene, CDR1 is SGDLS and CDR2 is YYNGEE. In DNA, the CDR3 is TGTGCCAGCAGCGTAGAAACAGATACACAGTATTTT. This gives the protein CASSVETDTQYF.